This T cell receptor (beta chain) is from a study of blood T cell repertoires in COVID-19. The overall study: Nucleic acid was either cDNA or gDNA, and it came from T cells, B-cell-depleted T cells, or PBMCs.

CDR3 length equals 17 residues. With V trimmed by 7 bases and J by 2 bases, 9 bases remained unmatched. Germline V CDR1 and CDR2: SGHKS, YYEKEE (reference sequence). The assay was immunoSEQ multiplex PCR, and TCRdb's table has in-frame clones only and misses some. The table records roughly 300,000 clones, about 85% of them present only once. Participant-reported clinical history was the basis for cohort assignment. Cohort 3 donors were reported recovered after two negative PCRs, clearance, or symptom resolution. The TCR sequence derives from a woman aged 25 to 45 who had recovered from COVID-19. The chain employs TRBV5-5 and TRBJ2-3; the match to TRBD2 covers 14 bases. Sequenced: PBMCs or T cells enriched from blood (not recorded which). The CDR3 DNA sequence: TGTGCCAGCGCCTTCGTGACTAGCGGGGGGGCCACAGATACGCAGTATTTT. Residues: CASAFVTSGGATDTQYF.